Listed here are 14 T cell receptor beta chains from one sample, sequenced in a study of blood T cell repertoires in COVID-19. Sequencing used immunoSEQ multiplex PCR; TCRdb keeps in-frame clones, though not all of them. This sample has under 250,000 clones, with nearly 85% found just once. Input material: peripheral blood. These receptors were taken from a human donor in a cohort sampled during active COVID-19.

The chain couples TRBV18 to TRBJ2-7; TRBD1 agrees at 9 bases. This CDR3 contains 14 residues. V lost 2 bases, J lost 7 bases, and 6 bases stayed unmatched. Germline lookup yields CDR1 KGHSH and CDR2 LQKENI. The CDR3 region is CASSPTQGAGEQYF. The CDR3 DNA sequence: TGTGCCAGCTCACCAACACAGGGGGCAGGGGAGCAGTACTTC.

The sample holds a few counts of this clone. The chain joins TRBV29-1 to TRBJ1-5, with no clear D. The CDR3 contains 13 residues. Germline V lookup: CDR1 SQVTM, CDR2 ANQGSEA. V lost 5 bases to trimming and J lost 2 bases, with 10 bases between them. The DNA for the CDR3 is TGCAGCGTTTCCGGGTATCGCAATCAGCCCCAGCATTTT. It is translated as CSVSGYRNQPQHF.

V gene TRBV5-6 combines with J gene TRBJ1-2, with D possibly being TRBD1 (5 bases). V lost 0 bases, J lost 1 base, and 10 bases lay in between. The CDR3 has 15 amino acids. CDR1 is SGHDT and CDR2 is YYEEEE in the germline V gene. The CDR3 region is CASSLAGLHNYGYTF. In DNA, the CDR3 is TGTGCCAGCAGCTTGGCAGGGCTTCATAACTATGGCTACACCTTC.

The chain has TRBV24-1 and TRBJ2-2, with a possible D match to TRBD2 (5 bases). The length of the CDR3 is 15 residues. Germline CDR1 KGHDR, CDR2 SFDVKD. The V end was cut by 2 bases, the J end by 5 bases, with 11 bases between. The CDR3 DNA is TGTGCCACCAGTGATTGGCCAAGAGGGACCGGGGAGCTGTTTTTT. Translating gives CATSDWPRGTGELFF.

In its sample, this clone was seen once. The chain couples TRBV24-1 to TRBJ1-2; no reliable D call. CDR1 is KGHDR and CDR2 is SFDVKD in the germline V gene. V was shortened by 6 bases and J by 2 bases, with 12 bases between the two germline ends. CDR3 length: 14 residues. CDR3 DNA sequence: TGTGCCACCAGTTTGAGAGGGAGGAACTATGGCTACACCTTC. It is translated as CATSLRGRNYGYTF.

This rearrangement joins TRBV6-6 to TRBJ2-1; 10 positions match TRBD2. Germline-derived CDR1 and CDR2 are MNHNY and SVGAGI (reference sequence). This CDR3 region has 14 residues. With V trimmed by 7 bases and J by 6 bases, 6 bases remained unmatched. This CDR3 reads CASTPGLAINEQFF. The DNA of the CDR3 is TGTGCCAGCACCCCGGGACTAGCGATCAATGAGCAGTTCTTC.

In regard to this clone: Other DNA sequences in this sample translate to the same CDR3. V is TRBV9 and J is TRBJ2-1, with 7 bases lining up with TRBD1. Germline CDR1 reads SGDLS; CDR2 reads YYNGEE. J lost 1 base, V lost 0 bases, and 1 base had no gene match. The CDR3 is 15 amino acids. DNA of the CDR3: TGTGCCAGCAGCGTAGGACAGGGATCCTACAATGAGCAGTTCTTC. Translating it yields CASSVGQGSYNEQFF.

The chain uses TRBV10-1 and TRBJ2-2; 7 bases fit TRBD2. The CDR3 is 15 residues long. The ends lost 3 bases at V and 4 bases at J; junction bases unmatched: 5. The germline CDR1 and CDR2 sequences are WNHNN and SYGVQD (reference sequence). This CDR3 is CASSELPGGTGELFF. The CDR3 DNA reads TGCGCCAGCAGTGAATTACCGGGGGGCACCGGGGAGCTGTTTTTT.

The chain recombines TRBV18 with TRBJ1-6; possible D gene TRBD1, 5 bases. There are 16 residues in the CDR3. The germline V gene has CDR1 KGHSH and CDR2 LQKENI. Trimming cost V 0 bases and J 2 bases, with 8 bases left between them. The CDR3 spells CASSPPGGAYNSPLHF. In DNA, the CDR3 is TGTGCCAGCTCACCACCGGGGGGGGCCTATAATTCACCCCTCCACTTT.

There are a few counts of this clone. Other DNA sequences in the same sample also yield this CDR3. CDR3 DNA: TGTGCCAGCAGTTTAGGAGGAACTAATGAAAAACTGTTTTTT. This sequence encodes CASSLGGTNEKLFF. V is TRBV28 and J is TRBJ1-4; no clear D gene. The length of the CDR3 is 14 residues. Germline V CDR1 and CDR2: MDHEN, SYDVKM. Trimming stripped 2 bases from V and 1 base from J, with 5 bases between.

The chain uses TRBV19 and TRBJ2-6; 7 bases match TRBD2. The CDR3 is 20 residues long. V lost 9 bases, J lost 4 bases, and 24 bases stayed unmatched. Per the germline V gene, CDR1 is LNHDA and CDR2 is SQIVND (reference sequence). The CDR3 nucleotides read TGTGCCAGCGCGACTAGCCGGTTAACAAGCTCTGTACTCGGGGCCAACGTCCTGACTTTC. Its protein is CASATSRLTSSVLGANVLTF.

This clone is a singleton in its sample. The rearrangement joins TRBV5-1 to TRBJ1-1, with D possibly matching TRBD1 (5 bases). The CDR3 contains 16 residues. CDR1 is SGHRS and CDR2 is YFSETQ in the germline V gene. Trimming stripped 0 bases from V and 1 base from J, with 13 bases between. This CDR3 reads CASSLATGVGNTEAFF. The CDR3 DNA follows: TGCGCCAGCAGCTTGGCCACGGGGGTCGGGAACACTGAAGCTTTCTTT. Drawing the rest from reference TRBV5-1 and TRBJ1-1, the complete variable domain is KAGVTQTPRYLIKTRGQQVTLSCSPISGHRSVSWYQQTPGQGLQFLFEYFSETQRNKGNFPGRFSGRQFSNSRSEMNVSTLELGDSALYLCASSLATGVGNTEAFFGQGTRLTVV.

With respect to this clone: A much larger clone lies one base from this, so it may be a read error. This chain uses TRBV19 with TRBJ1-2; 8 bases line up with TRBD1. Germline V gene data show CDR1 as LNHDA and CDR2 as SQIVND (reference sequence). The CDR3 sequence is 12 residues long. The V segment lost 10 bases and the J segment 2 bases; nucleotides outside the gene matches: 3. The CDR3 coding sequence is TGTGCCACCGGGGACAGGAACTATGGCTACACCTTC. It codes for CATGDRNYGYTF.

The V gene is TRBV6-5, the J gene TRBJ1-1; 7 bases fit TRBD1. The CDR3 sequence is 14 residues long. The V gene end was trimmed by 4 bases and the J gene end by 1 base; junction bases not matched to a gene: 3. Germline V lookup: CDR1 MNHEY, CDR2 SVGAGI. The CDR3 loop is CASSLTGPNTEAFF. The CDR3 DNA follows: TGTGCCAGCAGTTTGACAGGGCCGAACACTGAAGCTTTCTTT.